This section outlines one T cell receptor beta chain sequence together with its context. Its target antigen remains unknown. Base qualities are not provided; no much larger clone lies one nucleotide away. The CDR3 regions of human TCRbeta chains were analyzed by immunosequencing. The authors' analysis ran thus. Repertoire TCRs were checked for matches against a reference library of SARS-CoV-2-specific TCRs that had been generated using the MIRA antigen-specificity platform. Breadth meant the fraction of unique TCRs that were SARS-CoV-2-associated, whereas depth meant the fraction of total T cells that were SARS-CoV-2-associated. Using the MIRA data, each spike-specific TCR was mapped to the spike region that the TCR reacts to and placed in a CD4 or CD8 class. Log10-transformed breadth and depth values were compared by one-way ANOVA with Sidak's multiple comparisons tests. TCRdb holds this immuneACCESS table with in-frame rearrangements only. Some clones are missing; in checked studies, unresolved V genes explain under half, and the rest has no known cause. V and J calls and clone size follow that table, whereas D and trimming were derived from the DNA. The sample records 130,000 or so clones, over 90% of which are singletons. Clones ranked in the top ten supply 1.5% to 2% of the sample.

The CDR3 holds 14 amino acids from the cysteine to the phenylalanine. Only the CDR3 DNA is retained, 42 bases long and in frame from the first base. Unmatched junction bases come to 4, with V trimmed by 6 bases and J by 6 bases. According to the germline V gene, CDR1 reads ENHRY and CDR2 reads SYGVKD. Interpreted using the paper, the time point label stands for: baseline before first vaccination. Samples from vaccinated people were obtained from the UK trials COV001 and COV002, which included a single-blind randomized controlled phase 2/3 trial of AZD1222 (ChAdOx1 nCoV-19) in healthy adults. For TCRbeta chain sequencing, PBMC samples were collected from trial participants at day 0 and at day 28 after the second dose. These data originate in a study of T cell responses to AZD1222 COVID-19 vaccine (dated by TCRdb to the early 2020s). With respect to the entire study: Because spike-specific TCR depth and breadth did not differ between the two schedules, AZD1222 recipients who got a second dose at roughly 4 weeks were pooled with those who got a second dose at roughly 12 weeks. A total of around 240 trial participants underwent TCR sequencing, of whom about 200 received two doses of AZD1222 and some 26 received two doses of the MenACWY control vaccine. Trial participants were enrolled by age into subgroups of 18-55, 56-69 and 70-plus years, and around 140, 26 and 57 TCR-sequenced participants, respectively, were included in these subgroups. What the work shows at the level of the full study, not this receptor alone: Participants were mostly white British and included more females than males, and it was suggested by the authors that clonal diversity may have been underestimated. Reportedly, almost half of the unique spike-specific TCRs recognized epitopes lying outside the regions that are mutated in the B.1.351 and B.1.1.7 variants. Only six or seven AZD1222 recipients were SARS-CoV-2 seropositive at baseline, limiting conclusions about previously exposed vaccinees. Because no samples from the day 14 peak response were available, repertoires could be characterized only after the peak T cell response. After two AZD1222 doses, spike-specific TCR breadth and depth were significantly higher than at day 0 and than in MenACWY recipients. In the small 56-69-year group, the increase in depth fell short of significance, most likely because of low power. The whole spike protein was spanned by vaccine-associated CD4 TCRs, and dominant responses were seen in regions 160-218 and 743-854.

The V and J genes are TRBV10-3 and TRBJ2-1, and 11 junctional nucleotides match TRBD1. This sample comprised peripheral blood, obtained on day 0 of AZD1222 vaccination. This receptor was identified in an adult in good health. CDR3 sequence: CAIRGDRGANEQFF. In nucleotide form, the sequence is TGTGCCATCAGAGGGGACAGGGGGGCCAATGAGCAGTTCTTC.